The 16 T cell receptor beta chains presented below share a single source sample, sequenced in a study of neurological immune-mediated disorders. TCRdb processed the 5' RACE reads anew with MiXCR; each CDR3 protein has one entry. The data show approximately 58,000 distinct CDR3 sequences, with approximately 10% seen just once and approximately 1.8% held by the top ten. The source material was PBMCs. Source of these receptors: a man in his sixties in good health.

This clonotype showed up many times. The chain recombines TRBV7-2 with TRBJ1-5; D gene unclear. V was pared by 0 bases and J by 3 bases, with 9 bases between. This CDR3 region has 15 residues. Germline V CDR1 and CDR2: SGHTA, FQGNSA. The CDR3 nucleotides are TGTGCCAGCAGCTTAGCTGGTAGGATCAATCAGCCCCAGCATTTT. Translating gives CASSLAGRINQPQHF.

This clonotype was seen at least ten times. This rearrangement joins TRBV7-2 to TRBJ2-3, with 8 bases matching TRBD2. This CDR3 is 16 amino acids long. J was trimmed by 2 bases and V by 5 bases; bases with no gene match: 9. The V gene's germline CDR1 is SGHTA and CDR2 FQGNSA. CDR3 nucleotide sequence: TGTGCCAGCAGCCCCCGCCAAGCGGGGGCCACAGATACGCAGTATTTT. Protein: CASSPRQAGATDTQYF.

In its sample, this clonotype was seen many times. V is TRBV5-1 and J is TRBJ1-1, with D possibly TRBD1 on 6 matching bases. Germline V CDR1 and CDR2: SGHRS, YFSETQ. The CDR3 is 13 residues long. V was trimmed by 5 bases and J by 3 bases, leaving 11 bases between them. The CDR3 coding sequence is TGCGCCAGCAGAAAAGGGGGGTACACTGAAGCTTTCTTT. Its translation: CASRKGGYTEAFF.

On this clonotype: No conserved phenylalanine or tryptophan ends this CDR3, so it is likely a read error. CDR3 coding DNA: TGCAGTGCTAGAAAGGGATCATTGACCGGGGAGCTGTTTTCT. Encoded protein: CSARKGSLTGELFS. The V call is TRBV20-1, the J call TRBJ2-2; D remains unclear. V was pared by 2 bases and J by 5 bases, with 12 bases between. The CDR3 spans 14 residues. CDR1 and CDR2 (germline): DFQATT, SNEGSKA (reference sequence).

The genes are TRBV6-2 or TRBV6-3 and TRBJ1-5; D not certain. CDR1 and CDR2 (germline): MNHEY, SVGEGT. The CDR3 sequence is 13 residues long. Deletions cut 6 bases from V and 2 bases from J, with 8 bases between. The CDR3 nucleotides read TGTGCCAGCAGCCGATTGGGCAATCAGCCCCAGCATTTT. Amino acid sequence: CASSRLGNQPQHF.

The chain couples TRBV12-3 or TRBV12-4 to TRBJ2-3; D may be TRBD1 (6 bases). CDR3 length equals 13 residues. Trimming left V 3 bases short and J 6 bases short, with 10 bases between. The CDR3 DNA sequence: TGTGCCAGCAGTTTCCCAGGGGTGGATACGCAGTATTTT. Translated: CASSFPGVDTQYF.

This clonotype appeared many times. The CDR3: CASSLAPGTDKETQYF. The CDR3, as DNA: TGCGCCAGCAGCTTGGCCCCCGGGACAGATAAAGAGACCCAGTACTTC. The chain couples TRBV5-1 to TRBJ2-5; TRBD1 matches 7 bases. After removal of 0 bases from V and 3 bases from J, the junction contained 8 bases not matched to a gene. Germline V gives CDR1 SGHRS, CDR2 YFSETQ. This CDR3 is built from 16 residues.

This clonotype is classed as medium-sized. The CDR3 DNA is TGTGCCAGCACCTCGGGGGGGGGACAGCCCCAGCATTTT. It encodes CASTSGGGQPQHF. The V gene is TRBV12-3 or TRBV12-4, the J gene TRBJ1-5, with a possible D match to TRBD1 (5 bases). With 7 bases removed from V and 7 bases from J, the gap between germline ends came to 14 bases. The CDR3 covers 13 residues.

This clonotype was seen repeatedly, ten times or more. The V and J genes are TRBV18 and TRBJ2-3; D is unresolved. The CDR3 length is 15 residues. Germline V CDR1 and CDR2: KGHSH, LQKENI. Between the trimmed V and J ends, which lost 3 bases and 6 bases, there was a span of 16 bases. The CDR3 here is CASSPSELVRDTQYF. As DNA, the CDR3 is TGTGCCAGCTCACCGTCCGAACTGGTGAGGGATACGCAGTATTTT. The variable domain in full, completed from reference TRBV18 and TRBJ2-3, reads NAGVMQNPRHLVRRRGQEARLRCSPMKGHSHVYWYRQLPEEGLKFMVYLQKENIIDESGMPKERFSAEFPKEGPSILRIQQVVRGDSAAYFCASSPSELVRDTQYFGPGTRLTVL.

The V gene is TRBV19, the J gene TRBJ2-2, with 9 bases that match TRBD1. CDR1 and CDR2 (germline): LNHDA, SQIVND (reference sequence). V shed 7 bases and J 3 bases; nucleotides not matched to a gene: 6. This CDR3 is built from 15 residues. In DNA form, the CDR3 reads TGTGCCAGTAAGGATCGGACAGGGGACACCGGGGAGCTGTTTTTT. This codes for CASKDRTGDTGELFF.

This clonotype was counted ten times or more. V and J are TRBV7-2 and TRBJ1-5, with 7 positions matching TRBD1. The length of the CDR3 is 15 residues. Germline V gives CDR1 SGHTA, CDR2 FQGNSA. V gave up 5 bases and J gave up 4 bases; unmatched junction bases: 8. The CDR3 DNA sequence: TGTGCCAGCAGCCCGGGACAGCGGCCGAATCAGCCCCAGCATTTT. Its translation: CASSPGQRPNQPQHF.

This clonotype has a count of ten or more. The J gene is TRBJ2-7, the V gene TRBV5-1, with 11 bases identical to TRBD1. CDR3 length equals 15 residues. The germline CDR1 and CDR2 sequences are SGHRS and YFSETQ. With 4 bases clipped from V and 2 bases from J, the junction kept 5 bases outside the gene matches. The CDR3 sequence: CASSTGQGGPYEQYF. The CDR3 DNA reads TGCGCCAGCAGCACGGGACAGGGGGGCCCCTACGAGCAGTACTTC.

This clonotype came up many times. CDR3 loop: CAISEAVGVEQFF. DNA for the CDR3: TGTGCCATCAGTGAGGCGGTTGGTGTCGAGCAGTTCTTC. The chain carries TRBV10-3 and TRBJ2-1; no definite D call. V was shortened by 2 bases and J by 10 bases, with 12 bases between the two germline ends. CDR1 and CDR2 from the germline V gene are ENHRY and SYGVKD. CDR3 length: 13 amino acids.

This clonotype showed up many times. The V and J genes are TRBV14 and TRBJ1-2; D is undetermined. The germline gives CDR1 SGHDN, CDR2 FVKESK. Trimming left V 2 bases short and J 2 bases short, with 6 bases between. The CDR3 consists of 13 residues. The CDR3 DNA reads TGTGCCAGCAGCCAAACGCCCAACTATGGCTACACCTTC. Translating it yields CASSQTPNYGYTF.

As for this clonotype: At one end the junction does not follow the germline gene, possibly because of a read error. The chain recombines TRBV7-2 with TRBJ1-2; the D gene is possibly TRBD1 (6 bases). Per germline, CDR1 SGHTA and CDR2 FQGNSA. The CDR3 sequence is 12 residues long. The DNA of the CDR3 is TGTGCCAGCGGCATACAGGGTACATTGCGGTCCTTC. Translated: CASGIQGTLRSF.

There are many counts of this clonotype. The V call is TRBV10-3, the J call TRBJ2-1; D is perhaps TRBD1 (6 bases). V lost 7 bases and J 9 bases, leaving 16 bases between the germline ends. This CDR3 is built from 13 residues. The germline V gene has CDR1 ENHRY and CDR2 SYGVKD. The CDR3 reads CAITRGGFGEQFF. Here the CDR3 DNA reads TGTGCCATCACCCGAGGGGGATTCGGTGAGCAGTTCTTC.